A selection of T cell receptor beta chains follows, all from one sample in a study of early T cells in non-severe SARS-CoV-2 infection. One entry per CDR3 protein results from TCRdb running MiXCR on the 5' RACE reads. This repertoire shows 70,000 to 90,000 distinct CDR3 sequences, around 9.3% found once; its top ten account for about 8.2%. The source material was whole blood, sampled at baseline. These receptors originate from an adult who was a healthcare worker with PCR-confirmed SARS-CoV-2 infection or an uninfected control (not recorded which). The CDR3 runs from the conserved cysteine through the conserved F or W. A D gene is named only where the DNA matches it firmly.

>TRBJ2-5|-|TRBV7-2|13
CASSQTSKETQYF
>TRBJ2-1|TRBD2|TRBV5-1|17
CASSLAPGLAGGNEQFF
>TRBJ2-7|TRBD2|TRBV12-3/TRBV12-4|13
CASRSTSASQQYF
>TRBJ2-6|-|TRBV11-2|16
CASSFTMLSGANVLTF
>TRBJ2-7|-|TRBV19|15
CASSIDLRSGGEQYF
>TRBJ1-3|-|TRBV5-1|17
CASSPRAQGSSGNTIYF
>TRBJ2-3|-|TRBV6-6|12
CASRAATDTQYF
>TRBJ2-7|-|TRBV6-5|13
CATQQGGRHEQYF
>TRBJ1-4|-|TRBV27|12
CASSSHREKLFF
>TRBJ1-1|-|TRBV20-1|14
CSASGLPGRTEAFF
>TRBJ1-1|-|TRBV12-3/TRBV12-4|13
CASSLRVNTEAFF